One sample yielded the 25 T cell receptor beta chains listed below, sequenced in a study of blood T cell repertoires in COVID-19. The method was immunoSEQ multiplex PCR; TCRdb's version includes in-frame clones alone and lacks a portion of them. This table holds about 250,000 clones, about 83% found once. Specimen: peripheral blood. The receptors were sampled from a woman older than 75 with COVID-19, enrolled during active disease.

This chain connects TRBV7-2 to TRBJ2-3, with 12 bases lining up with TRBD2. V was pared by 5 bases and J by 0 bases, with 6 bases of the junction left unmatched. Germline V CDR1 and CDR2: SGHTA, FQGNSA. The CDR3 sequence is 17 residues long. CDR3 bases: TGTGCCAGCAGCATGCCTAGCGGGGGGGGGAGCACAGATACGCAGTATTTT. Its translation is CASSMPSGGGSTDTQYF.

This sequence joins TRBV28 and TRBJ2-3, with 7 bases matching TRBD2. Germline values: CDR1 MDHEN, CDR2 SYDVKM. This CDR3 contains 16 residues. Unmatched junction bases numbered 9, after V lost 5 bases and J lost 1 base. This CDR3 is CASSRTGRGRTDTQYF. In DNA, the CDR3 is TGTGCCAGCAGTCGAACGGGGAGGGGTCGCACAGATACGCAGTATTTT.

This chain links TRBV5-1 with TRBJ1-1; 7 bases map to TRBD1. The CDR3 spans 17 residues. V lost 4 bases to trimming and J lost 4 bases; unmatched junction nucleotides: 16. Germline V CDR1 and CDR2: SGHRS, YFSETQ. This CDR3 reads CASSRGQRVFLGTEAFF. The CDR3 DNA follows: TGCGCCAGCAGCAGGGGACAGCGGGTCTTCCTGGGCACTGAAGCTTTCTTT.

This clone occurred once. The chain uses TRBV24-1 and TRBJ2-5; D is perhaps TRBD1 (6 bases). V shed 2 bases and J shed 7 bases, with 19 bases lying between them. The germline V gene has CDR1 KGHDR and CDR2 SFDVKD. CDR3 length: 16 residues. The CDR3 sequence: CATSDSGLGALGTQYF. CDR3 in DNA: TGTGCCACCAGTGATTCCGGGTTGGGGGCTCTTGGGACCCAGTACTTC.

DNA for the CDR3: TGCGCCAGCAGCCATCGACAGGGGGCGCGCACTGAAGCTTTCTTT. This gives the protein CASSHRQGARTEAFF. The chain uses TRBV4-1 and TRBJ1-1; 10 bases agree with TRBD1. The V and J ends lost 3 bases and 4 bases, in that order; junction bases with no gene match: 5. This CDR3 comprises 15 residues. CDR1 is MGHRA, CDR2 YSYEKL, per germline.

Only one count was recorded for this clone. V and J are TRBV2 and TRBJ1-5, with a weak D call TRBD1 (5 bases). The germline gives CDR1 SNHLY, CDR2 FYNNEI. This CDR3 contains 14 residues. V gave up 8 bases and J gave up 4 bases, with 15 bases separating them. The CDR3 nucleotides are TGTGCCAGCCGGAGGGGAGTTTCTAATCAGCCCCAGCATTTT. It specifies CASRRGVSNQPQHF.

A remark on this clone: The sample holds other DNA sequences that translate to the same CDR3. The chain recombines TRBV6-2 or TRBV6-3 with TRBJ1-1; possible D gene TRBD1, 5 bases. The CDR3 has 14 amino acids. From germline, CDR1 is MNHEY and CDR2 SVGEGT. Trimming took 0 bases from V and 1 from J, leaving 6 bases between them. The CDR3 coding sequence is TGTGCCAGCAGTTACTCAGACAGGAACACTGAAGCTTTCTTT. Translated, it gives CASSYSDRNTEAFF.

J is TRBJ1-4 and V is TRBV5-1; weak D call: TRBD1 (6 bases). Trimming took off 2 bases at V and 0 bases at J, with 8 bases between the two ends. The CDR3 has 15 residues. Per germline, CDR1 SGHRS and CDR2 YFSETQ. DNA for the CDR3: TGCGCCAGCAGCTTCACAGGGACAACTAATGAAAAACTGTTTTTT. Encoded protein: CASSFTGTTNEKLFF.

The rearrangement links TRBV7-2 to TRBJ2-2; TRBD1 agrees at 7 bases. This CDR3 is built from 14 residues. J gave up 7 bases and V 3 bases, and 5 bases lay outside the gene matches. From germline, CDR1 is SGHTA and CDR2 FQGNSA. CDR3 in DNA: TGTGCCAGCAGCTTGACAGGGTCGGGCGGGGAGCTGTTTTTT. This encodes CASSLTGSGGELFF.

Comment on this clone: Other DNA sequences from this sample encode an identical CDR3 as well. The gene calls are TRBV11-2 and TRBJ2-3; D perhaps matches TRBD1 (6 bases). There are 14 residues in the CDR3. Trimming stripped 1 base from V and 3 bases from J, with 8 bases between. Germline V gene sequence: CDR1 SGHAT, CDR2 FQNNGV. CDR3 loop: CASSLGGPTDTQYF. The CDR3 DNA is TGTGCCAGCAGCTTAGGGGGGCCGACAGATACGCAGTATTTT.

The chain employs TRBV7-6 and TRBJ2-1, with 9 bases identical to TRBD2. Germline V gene data show CDR1 as SGHVS and CDR2 as FNYEAQ. The CDR3 runs 16 residues. The V and J ends lost 1 base and 6 bases, in that order; junction bases with no gene match: 7. The CDR3 nucleotides read TGTGCCAGCAGCTTAGAATTGGCGGGGGGGCCCAATGAGCAGTTCTTC. It is translated as CASSLELAGGPNEQFF. Full variable domain (rest looked up from reference TRBV7-6 and TRBJ2-1): GAGVSQSPRYKVTKRGQDVALRCDPISGHVSLYWYRQALGQGPEFLTYFNYEAQQDKSGLPNDRFSAERPEGSISTLTIQRTEQRDSAMYRCASSLELAGGPNEQFFGPGTRLTVL.

The chain has TRBV18 and TRBJ1-4, with D hard to call. Trimming stripped 2 bases from V and 10 bases from J, with 14 bases between. This CDR3 is built from 14 residues. Germline loops: CDR1 KGHSH, CDR2 LQKENI. In nucleotides, the CDR3 is TGTGCCAGCTCACCAGGGAGTTCAATAGCAAAACTGTTTTTT. Translating it yields CASSPGSSIAKLFF.

This clone was seen only a few times. J is TRBJ1-5 and V is TRBV6-6; the match to TRBD1 covers 11 bases. V was pared by 5 bases and J by 2 bases, with 8 bases of the junction left unmatched. The germline gives CDR1 MNHNY, CDR2 SVGAGI (reference sequence). This CDR3 contains 17 residues. CDR3 nucleotides: TGTGCCAGCAGTCGCGGACAGGGGGCGGTAGGCAATCAGCCCCAGCATTTT. Encoded protein: CASSRGQGAVGNQPQHF.

V and J are TRBV18 and TRBJ1-2, with D possibly TRBD1 on 6 matching bases. The CDR3 contains 19 residues. Germline-derived CDR1 and CDR2 are KGHSH and LQKENI. The germline V and J ends were trimmed by 2 bases and 4 bases, with 26 bases remaining between them. The CDR3: CASSPFPGGGAKSTYGYTF. The CDR3 coding sequence is TGTGCCAGCTCACCATTCCCCGGGGGGGGCGCGAAATCCACCTATGGCTACACCTTC.

The chain is built from TRBV5-1 and TRBJ1-1; unclear D gene. The germline CDR1 and CDR2 sequences are SGHRS and YFSETQ. The CDR3 is 14 residues long. Trimming removed 3 bases from V and 7 bases from J, with 16 bases in between. The DNA of the CDR3 is TGCGCCAGCAGCTCACTAAAACCGTGGGTTGAAGCTTTCTTT. Translation: CASSSLKPWVEAFF.

CDR3: CASSSGGYSNQPQHF. The CDR3 DNA reads TGTGCCAGCAGTTCCGGGGGATATAGCAATCAGCCCCAGCATTTT. The chain links TRBV28 to TRBJ1-5; D might be TRBD1 (5 bases). The length of the CDR3 is 15 residues. Trimming removed 4 bases at V and 0 bases at J, with 10 bases between. Germline values: CDR1 MDHEN, CDR2 SYDVKM.

In its sample, this clone was seen a few times. This sequence joins TRBV4-1 and TRBJ1-2, with 9 positions matching TRBD1. The CDR3 contains 16 residues. V shed 1 base, J shed 10 bases, and the junction held 13 bases outside the gene matches. Germline CDR1 and CDR2: MGHRA and YSYEKL. The CDR3 reads CASSQAITGTGKVYTF. The CDR3 nucleotides are TGCGCCAGCAGCCAAGCCATAACCGGGACAGGGAAGGTCTACACCTTC.

In regard to this clone: The same CDR3 also results from other DNA sequences found in this sample. The chain recombines TRBV6-6 with TRBJ1-1; 7 bases map to TRBD1. V lost 6 bases, J lost 4 bases, and 2 bases stayed unmatched. Germline CDR1 MNHNY, CDR2 SVGAGI (reference sequence). This CDR3 is built from 12 residues. Here the CDR3 DNA reads TGTGCCAGCAGCCGACAGGGCACTGAAGCTTTCTTT. Translated, it gives CASSRQGTEAFF.

The V gene is TRBV19, the J gene TRBJ1-6; weak D call: TRBD1 (5 bases). Trimming removed 5 bases from V and 8 bases from J, with 16 bases in between. There are 15 residues in the CDR3. From germline, CDR1 is LNHDA and CDR2 SQIVND (reference sequence). CDR3: CASSPPTANHSPLHF. CDR3 coding DNA: TGTGCCAGTAGTCCACCGACAGCGAACCATTCACCCCTCCACTTT.

The chain carries TRBV7-2 and TRBJ1-5, with D possibly matching TRBD1 (5 bases). The CDR3 totals 14 residues. Trimming removed 3 bases at V and 5 bases at J, with 11 bases between. Per the germline V gene, CDR1 is SGHTA and CDR2 is FQGNSA. In DNA form, the CDR3 reads TGTGCCAGCAGCTTTGGGGGAGGAGATCAGCCCCAGCATTTT. Its protein is CASSFGGGDQPQHF.

The chain has TRBV6-2 or TRBV6-3 and TRBJ2-1; D uncertain. Between the trimmed V and J ends, which lost 5 bases and 4 bases, there was a span of 9 bases. The germline CDR1 and CDR2 sequences are MNHEY and SVGEGT. The CDR3 covers 13 residues. The CDR3: CASSPDWYNEQFF. The CDR3 DNA sequence: TGTGCCAGCAGTCCCGACTGGTACAATGAGCAGTTCTTC.

V and J are TRBV15 and TRBJ1-4; perhaps TRBD1 as D (5 bases). The germline V gene has CDR1 LNHNV and CDR2 YYDKDF (reference sequence). The CDR3 consists of 15 residues. Trimming stripped 0 bases from V and 8 bases from J, with 13 bases between. The CDR3 here is CATSRDYPGSEKLFF. Here the CDR3 DNA reads TGTGCCACCAGCAGAGATTATCCAGGGTCGGAAAAACTGTTTTTT.

V usage is TRBV5-1 and J usage is TRBJ2-2; no clear D. The CDR3 is 16 amino acids. Germline lookup yields CDR1 SGHRS and CDR2 YFSETQ. The V and J ends lost 1 base and 2 bases respectively, with 12 bases between them. CDR3 bases: TGCGCCAGCAGCTTGTATGGCGGCCCAAACACCGGGGAGCTGTTTTTT. Its translation is CASSLYGGPNTGELFF.

The rearrangement links TRBV5-1 to TRBJ2-3; 9 bases line up with TRBD2. V shed 0 bases, J shed 5 bases, and the junction held 13 bases outside the gene matches. The CDR3 has 18 residues. Germline V gene sequence: CDR1 SGHRS, CDR2 YFSETQ. The CDR3 DNA is TGCGCCAGCAGCTTGGTTCGGTCTAGCGGGGAGTTGAGAGATACGCAGTATTTT. The encoded protein is CASSLVRSSGELRDTQYF. Variable domain in full (rest from reference TRBV5-1 and TRBJ2-3): KAGVTQTPRYLIKTRGQQVTLSCSPISGHRSVSWYQQTPGQGLQFLFEYFSETQRNKGNFPGRFSGRQFSNSRSEMNVSTLELGDSALYLCASSLVRSSGELRDTQYFGPGTRLTVL.

J is TRBJ2-5 and V is TRBV5-1; 8 bases are a match to TRBD2. CDR1 and CDR2 (germline): SGHRS, YFSETQ. With 4 bases clipped from V and 2 bases from J, the junction kept 1 base outside the gene matches. The CDR3 has 13 residues. CDR3 in DNA: TGCGCCAGCAGCCGGGAGGGACAAGAGACCCAGTACTTC. Translating gives CASSREGQETQYF.